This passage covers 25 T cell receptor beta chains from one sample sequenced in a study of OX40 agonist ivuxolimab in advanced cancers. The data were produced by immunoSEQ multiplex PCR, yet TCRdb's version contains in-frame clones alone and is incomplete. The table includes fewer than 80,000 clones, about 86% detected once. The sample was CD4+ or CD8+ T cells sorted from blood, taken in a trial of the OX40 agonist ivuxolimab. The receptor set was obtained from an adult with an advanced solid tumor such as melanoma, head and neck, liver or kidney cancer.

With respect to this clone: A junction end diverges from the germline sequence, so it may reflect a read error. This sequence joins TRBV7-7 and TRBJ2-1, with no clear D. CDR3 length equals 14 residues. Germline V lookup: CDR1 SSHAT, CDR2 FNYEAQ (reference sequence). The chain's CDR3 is CASSLEPTSAEQFF. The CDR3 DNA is TGTGCTAGCAGCTTAGAACCCACAAGCGCCGAGCAGTTCTTC. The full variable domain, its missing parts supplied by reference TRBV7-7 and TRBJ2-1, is GAGVSQSPRYKVTKRGQDVTLRCDPISSHATLYWYQQALGQGPEFLTYFNYEAQPDKSGLPSDRFSAERPEGSISTLTIQRTEQRDSAMYRCASSLEPTSAEQFFGPGTRLTVL.

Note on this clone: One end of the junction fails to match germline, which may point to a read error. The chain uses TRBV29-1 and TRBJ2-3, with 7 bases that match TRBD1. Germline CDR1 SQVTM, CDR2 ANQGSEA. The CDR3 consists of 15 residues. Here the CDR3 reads CSVDAMTGSRDTQYF. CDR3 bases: TGCAGCGTTGATGCGATGACAGGGAGCAGAGATACGCAGTATTTT.

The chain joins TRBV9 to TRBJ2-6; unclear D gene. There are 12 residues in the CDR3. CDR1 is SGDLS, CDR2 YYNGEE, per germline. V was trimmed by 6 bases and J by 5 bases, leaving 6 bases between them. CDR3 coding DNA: TGTGCCAGCACCGGACGGGCCAACGTCCTGACTTTC. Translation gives CASTGRANVLTF.

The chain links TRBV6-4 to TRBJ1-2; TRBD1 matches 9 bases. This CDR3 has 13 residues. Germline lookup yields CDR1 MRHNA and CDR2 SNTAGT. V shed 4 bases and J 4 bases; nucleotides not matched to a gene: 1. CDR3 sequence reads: CASSVDRGYGYTF. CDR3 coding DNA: TGTGCCAGCAGTGTGGACAGGGGCTATGGCTACACCTTC.

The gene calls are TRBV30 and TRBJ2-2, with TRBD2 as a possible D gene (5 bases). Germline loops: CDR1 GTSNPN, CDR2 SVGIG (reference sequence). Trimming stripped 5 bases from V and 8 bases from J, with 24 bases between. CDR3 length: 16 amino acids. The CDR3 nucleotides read TGTGCCTGGTTGGGGAGCGCGGGTACGATGGGAGGGGAGCTGTTTTTT. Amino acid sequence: CAWLGSAGTMGGELFF.

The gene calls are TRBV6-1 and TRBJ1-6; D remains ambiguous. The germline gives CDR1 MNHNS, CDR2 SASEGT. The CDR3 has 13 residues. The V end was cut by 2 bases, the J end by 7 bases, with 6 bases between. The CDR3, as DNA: TGTGCCAGCAGTGAAATTGTGAATTCACCCCTCCACTTT. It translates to CASSEIVNSPLHF.

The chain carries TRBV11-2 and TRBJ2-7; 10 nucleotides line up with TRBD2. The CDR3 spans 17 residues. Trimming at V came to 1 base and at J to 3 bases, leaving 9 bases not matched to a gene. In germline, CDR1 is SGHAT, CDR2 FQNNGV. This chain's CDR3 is CASSLVLAGAAGYEQYF. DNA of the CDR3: TGTGCCAGCAGCTTAGTCCTAGCGGGAGCCGCCGGCTACGAGCAGTACTTC.

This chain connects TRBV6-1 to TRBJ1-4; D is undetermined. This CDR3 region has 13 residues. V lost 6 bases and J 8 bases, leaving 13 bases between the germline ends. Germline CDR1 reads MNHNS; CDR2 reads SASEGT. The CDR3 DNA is TGTGCCAGCAGAGACTTGTATCGGGAAAAACTGTTTTTT. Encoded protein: CASRDLYREKLFF.

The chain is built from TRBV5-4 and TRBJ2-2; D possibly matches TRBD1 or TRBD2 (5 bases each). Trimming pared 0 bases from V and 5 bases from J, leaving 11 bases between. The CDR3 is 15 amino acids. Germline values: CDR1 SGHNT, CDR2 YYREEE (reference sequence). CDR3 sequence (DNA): TGTGCCAGCAGCTTGGCGGCAGGGAGAACCGGGGAGCTGTTTTTT. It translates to CASSLAAGRTGELFF.

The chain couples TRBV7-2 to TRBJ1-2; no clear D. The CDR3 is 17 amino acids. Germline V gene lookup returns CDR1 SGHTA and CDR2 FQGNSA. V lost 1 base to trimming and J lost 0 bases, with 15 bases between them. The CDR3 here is CASSLVSRADPNYGYTF. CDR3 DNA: TGTGCCAGCAGCTTAGTTTCGCGGGCAGATCCTAACTATGGCTACACCTTC.

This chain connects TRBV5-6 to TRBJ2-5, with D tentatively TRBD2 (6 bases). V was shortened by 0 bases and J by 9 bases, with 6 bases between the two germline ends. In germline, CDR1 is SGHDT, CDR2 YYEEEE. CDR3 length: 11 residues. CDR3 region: CASSLGGAQYF. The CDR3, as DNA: TGTGCCAGCAGCTTGGGGGGGGCCCAGTACTTC.

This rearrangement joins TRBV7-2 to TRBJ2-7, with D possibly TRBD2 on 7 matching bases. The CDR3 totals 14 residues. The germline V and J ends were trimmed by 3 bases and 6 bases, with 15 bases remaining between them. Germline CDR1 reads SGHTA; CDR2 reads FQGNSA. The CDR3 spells CASSFQGRVIEQYF. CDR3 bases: TGTGCCAGCAGCTTCCAGGGGAGGGTAATCGAGCAGTACTTC.

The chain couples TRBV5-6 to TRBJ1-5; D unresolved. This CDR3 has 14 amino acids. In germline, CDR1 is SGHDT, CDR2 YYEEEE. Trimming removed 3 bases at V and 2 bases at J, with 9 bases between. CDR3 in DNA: TGTGCCAGCAGCTCCCCAGGTCGCAATCAGCCCCAGCATTTT. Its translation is CASSSPGRNQPQHF.

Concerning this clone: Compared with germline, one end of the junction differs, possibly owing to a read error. CDR3 in DNA: TGCGCCAGCAGCGACAGGGCCTACGGGCAGTACTTC. Protein: CASSDRAYGQYF. This chain uses TRBV5-1 with TRBJ2-7, with 7 bases aligning to TRBD1. The germline gives CDR1 SGHRS, CDR2 YFSETQ. This CDR3 comprises 12 residues. Variable domain in full (rest from reference TRBV5-1 and TRBJ2-7): KAGVTQTPRYLIKTRGQQVTLSCSPISGHRSVSWYQQTPGQGLQFLFEYFSETQRNKGNFPGRFSGRQFSNSRSEMNVSTLELGDSALYLCASSDRAYGQYFGPGTRLTVT.

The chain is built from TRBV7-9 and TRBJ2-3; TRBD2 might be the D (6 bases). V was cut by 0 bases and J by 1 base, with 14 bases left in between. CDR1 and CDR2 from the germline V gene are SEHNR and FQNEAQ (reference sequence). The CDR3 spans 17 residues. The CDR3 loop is CASSLAVGGSGTDTQYF. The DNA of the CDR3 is TGTGCCAGCAGCTTAGCGGTCGGGGGATCTGGCACAGATACGCAGTATTTT.

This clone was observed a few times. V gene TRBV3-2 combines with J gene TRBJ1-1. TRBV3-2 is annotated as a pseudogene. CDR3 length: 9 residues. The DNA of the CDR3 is TGTGCCAGCAGCGGGACTGCTTTCTTT. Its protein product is CASSGTAFF.

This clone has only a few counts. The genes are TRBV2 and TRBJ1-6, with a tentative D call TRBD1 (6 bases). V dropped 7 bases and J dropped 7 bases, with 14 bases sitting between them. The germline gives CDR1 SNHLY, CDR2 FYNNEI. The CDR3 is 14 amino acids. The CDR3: CASTPGHTNSPLHF. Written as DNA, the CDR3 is TGTGCCAGCACCCCGGGACACACGAATTCACCCCTCCACTTT.

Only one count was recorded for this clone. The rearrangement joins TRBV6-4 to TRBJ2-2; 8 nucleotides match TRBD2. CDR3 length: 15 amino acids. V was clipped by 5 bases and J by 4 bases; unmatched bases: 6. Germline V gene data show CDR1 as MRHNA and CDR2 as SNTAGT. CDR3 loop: CASSRLAGATGELFF. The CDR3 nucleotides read TGTGCCAGCAGTCGCCTAGCGGGCGCCACCGGGGAGCTGTTTTTT.

This CDR3 reads CASSPPFFKQYF. The CDR3 DNA reads TGTGCCAGCAGCCCGCCTTTTTTTAAGCAGTACTTC. This rearrangement joins TRBV11-2 to TRBJ2-7; no firm D call. The CDR3 runs 12 residues. Germline CDR1 and CDR2: SGHAT and FQNNGV. V was shortened by 5 bases and J by 8 bases, with 13 bases between the two germline ends. The whole variable domain, remainder taken from reference TRBV11-2 and TRBJ2-7, is EAGVAQSPRYKIIEKRQSVAFWCNPISGHATLYWYQQILGQGPKLLIQFQNNGVVDDSQLPKDRFSAERLKGVDSTLKIQPAKLEDSAVYLCASSPPFFKQYFGPGTRLTVT.

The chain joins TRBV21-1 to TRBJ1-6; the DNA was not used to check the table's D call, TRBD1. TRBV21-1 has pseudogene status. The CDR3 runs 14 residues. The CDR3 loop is CASSSQEDNSPLHF. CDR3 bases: TGTGCCAGCAGCTCCCAGGAAGATAATTCACCCCTCCACTTT.

The CDR3 loop reads CAWTPGTRNEKLFF. DNA of the CDR3: TGTGCCTGGACCCCGGGGACGAGGAATGAAAAACTGTTTTTT. V gene TRBV30 combines with J gene TRBJ1-4; TRBD1 might be the D (5 bases). The CDR3 sequence is 14 residues long. V lost 4 bases to trimming and J lost 5 bases, with 14 bases between them. Germline values: CDR1 GTSNPN, CDR2 SVGIG (reference sequence). Combining the CDR3 with reference TRBV30 and TRBJ1-4 gives the whole variable domain SQTIHQWPATLVQPVGSPLSLECTVEGTSNPNLYWYRQAAGRGLQLLFYSVGIGQISSEVPQNLSASRPQDRQFILSSKKLLLSDSGFYLCAWTPGTRNEKLFFGSGTQLSVL.

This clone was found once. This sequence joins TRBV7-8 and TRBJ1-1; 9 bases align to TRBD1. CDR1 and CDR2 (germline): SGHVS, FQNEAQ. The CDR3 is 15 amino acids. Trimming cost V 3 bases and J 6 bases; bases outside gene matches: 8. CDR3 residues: CASSFRDRGMAEAFF. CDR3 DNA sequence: TGTGCCAGCAGCTTCCGTGACAGGGGGATGGCTGAAGCTTTCTTT.

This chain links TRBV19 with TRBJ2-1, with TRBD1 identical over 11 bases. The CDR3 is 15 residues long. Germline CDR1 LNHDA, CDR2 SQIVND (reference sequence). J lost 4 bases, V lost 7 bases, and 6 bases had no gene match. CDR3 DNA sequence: TGTGCCAGTACCCTTGGGACAGGGGGGTACAATGAGCAGTTCTTC. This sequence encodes CASTLGTGGYNEQFF.

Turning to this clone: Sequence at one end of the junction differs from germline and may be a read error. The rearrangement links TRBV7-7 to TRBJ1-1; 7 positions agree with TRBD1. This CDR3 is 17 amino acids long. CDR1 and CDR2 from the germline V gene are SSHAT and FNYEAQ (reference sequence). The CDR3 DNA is TGTGCTAGCAGCCAAACAGGGGATGGCGTGCTGAACACTGAAGCTTTCTTT. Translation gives CASSQTGDGVLNTEAFF.

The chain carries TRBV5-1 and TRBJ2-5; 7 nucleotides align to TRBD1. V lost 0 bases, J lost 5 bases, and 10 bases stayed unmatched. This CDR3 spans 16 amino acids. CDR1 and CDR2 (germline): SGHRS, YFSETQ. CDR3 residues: CASSLVKGAQWETQYF. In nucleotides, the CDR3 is TGCGCCAGCAGCTTGGTAAAGGGGGCACAGTGGGAGACCCAGTACTTC.